The rows below give T cell receptor beta chains drawn from one sample of a study of CD8 T cells in ankylosing spondylitis. TCRdb itself ran the 5' RACE reads through MiXCR, one entry per CDR3 protein. The sample consists of about 460,000 distinct CDR3 sequences, about 5.2% of them appearing once. Sequenced material: blood, either unsorted or a sorted T cell fraction (not recorded which). These receptors all stem from a male donor with ankylosing spondylitis. Each CDR3 is given with its conserved first and last residue. Each record gives: V gene, J gene, clone size, D gene, CDR3 DNA, CDR3 protein. A D gene is named only where the DNA matches it firmly. Clone size appears in some rows only: once, few, many, or a class for an expanded clone.

TRBV20-1,TRBJ2-7,many,TRBD1,TGCAGTGCTAGGAAAACAGGGGGCTACGAGCAGTACTTC,CSARKTGGYEQYF
TRBV12-5,TRBJ2-5,NA,TRBD1,TGTGCTAGTGGTGTAGGGACAGGTTCGCTCCAAGAGACCCAGTACTTC,CASGVGTGSLQETQYF
TRBV20-1,TRBJ2-2,few,NA,TGCAGTGCCTCCGCCCTAGTCGGGAACACCGGGGAGCTGTTTTTT,CSASALVGNTGELFF
TRBV6-1,TRBJ2-7,many,TRBD1,TGTGCCAGCAGCAGGGGGACCGCCTACGAGCAGTACTTC,CASSRGTAYEQYF
TRBV4-1,TRBJ2-3,few,NA,TGCGCCAGCAGCCAAGATAGGGGTTGGGATGATACGCAGTATTTT,CASSQDRGWDDTQYF
TRBV7-9,TRBJ1-2,NA,NA,TGTGCCAGCGGCACCGGGCTCGATTGCTACACCTTC,CASGTGLDCYTF
TRBV24-1,TRBJ2-7,many,TRBD1,TGTGCCACCAGTGATCCCCGGGACAGTACCTACGAGCAGTACTTC,CATSDPRDSTYEQYF
TRBV4-2,TRBJ1-4,many,NA,TGTGCCAGCAGCCAAGATCTTCGAGAGAAACTGTTTTTT,CASSQDLREKLFF
TRBV4-2,TRBJ1-1,many,NA,TGTGCCAGCAGCCAAGATTGGAGGCAGAACACTGAAGCTTTCTTT,CASSQDWRQNTEAFF
TRBV5-1,TRBJ2-7,many,NA,TGCGCCAGCAGCCCCATGGGGGGCTACGAGCAGTACTTC,CASSPMGGYEQYF
TRBV10-3,TRBJ2-5,many,NA,TGTGCCATCAGTGACTCAAGGGGGGCCCAAGAGACCCAGTACTTC,CAISDSRGAQETQYF
TRBV4-3,TRBJ1-2,many,NA,TGCGCCAGCAGCCAAGATCTAGGAGACTACTATGGCTACACCTTC,CASSQDLGDYYGYTF
TRBV6-1,TRBJ1-6,many,NA,TGTGCCAGCAGTGTTCAGAACAATTCACCCCTCCACTTT,CASSVQNNSPLHF
TRBV4-2,TRBJ2-1,many,TRBD2,TGTGCCAGCAGCCAAGATCAACTAGCGGGAAACAATGAGCAGTTCTTC,CASSQDQLAGNNEQFF
TRBV12-3/TRBV12-4,TRBJ2-7,many,NA,TGTGCCAGCAGCCCCTCTCCGGCTGGCTCCTACGAGCAGTACTTC,CASSPSPAGSYEQYF
TRBV5-1,TRBJ1-6,many,NA,TGCGCCAGCACCTTTCTCCCGGGGATCTCCTATAATTCACCCCTCCACTTT,CASTFLPGISYNSPLHF
TRBV7-9,TRBJ1-1,many,NA,TGTGCCAGCAGCTTATTGGGGGGGGCTGAAGCTTTCTTT,CASSLLGGAEAFF
TRBV5-5,TRBJ2-3,many,TRBD2,TGTGCCAGCAGCCGCATCCCTAGCGGGAGAGCAGATACGCAGTATTTT,CASSRIPSGRADTQYF
TRBV4-2,TRBJ1-1,few,NA,TGTGCCAGCAGCCAAGATCCAGGGTTGAACACTGAAGCTTTCTTT,CASSQDPGLNTEAFF